This TCR beta chain stems from a study of monozygotic twins with inflammatory bowel disease (dated by TCRdb to about 2019). Some background on the complete study: A total of some 28 monozygotic twin pairs were included in the full study, comprising nine German pairs (four IBD-concordant, five IBD-discordant) and 19 IBD-discordant Danish pairs. Each individual had, on average, about 151 000 unique TCRalpha sequences and 181 000 unique TCRbeta sequences available for analysis. The search for disease-associated traits relied mainly on comparing IBD patients with their genetically identical healthy co-twins within discordant pairs.

Concerning this clonotype: No cognate antigen has been identified for it.

The CDR3 spans 15 residues, from the cysteine through the phenylalanine. DNA is not recorded here. Based on the germline V gene (reference sequence), the CDR1 and CDR2 sequences are WNHNN and SYGVQD. Library preparation employed 5' RACE. The input for every TCR library was 3,500 to 4,000 ng of total RNA. For each sample, cDNA was synthesized in eight separate reactions using SMARTScribe reverse transcriptase. During cDNA synthesis, unique molecular identifiers containing a 6-nucleotide sample barcode were introduced by template switching. Amplification of TCRalpha and TCRbeta cDNA involved two nested PCRs of roughly 16 and 10 cycles, and each PCR was followed by bead purification. Before amplification, the cDNA was treated with uracil DNA-glycosylase and purified using the QIAquick PCR purification kit. The second PCR was the step at which Illumina TruSeq-compatible adapters and sample-specific barcodes were added. Library quality and concentration were checked on TapeStation and Qubit, and libraries were pooled at approximately 4.7 ng each. Pooled libraries were sequenced on an Illumina HiSeq2500 single-index Rapid Run with 2 x 100 bp reads and custom sequencing primers. The authors processed their data as follows. MiGEC version 1.2.6 was used for UMI-based consensus assembly to correct PCR and sequencing errors. MiXCR version 2.1.1 was used for V(D)J alignment, clonotype assembly and CDR3 extraction. Normalisation of gene usage, clonotype sharing and MAIT/NKT TCR abundance was achieved by analysing the top 1000, 10 000 and 20 000 clonotypes per sample. After downsampling to 27 000 UMIs, diversity was calculated as the inverse Simpson index using the vegan R package. Paired Mann-Whitney U tests were applied to discordant twin pairs, with Benjamini-Hochberg correction for multiple testing. With the reads reprocessed by TCRdb, a single entry stands for each CDR3 protein sequence and no DNA is reported. These V and J calls derive from TCRdb rather than the authors' analysis. The sample has about 330,000 distinct CDR3 sequences on record. The ten largest clones take up roughly 2% of the sample.

Here is what the overall study found, with its caveats: The results gave no support for a single strong signal or clonotype linked to IBD. A decrease in TCRbeta repertoire diversity, as measured by inverse Simpson index, was observed in IBD patients compared with their healthy co-twins. Different T cell subtypes could not be distinguished in the analysis. Because patients were on differing immunosuppressive treatments, the repertoires may have picked up extra background noise and inter-individual variability. Compared with healthy twins, IBD patients had fewer clonotypes in common with other individuals, a difference most pronounced in patients showing signs of disease activity. Repertoire similarity did not differ between concordant and discordant twins, possibly due to limited statistical power.

A roughly 2.5 ml peripheral blood sample was drawn into PAXgene tubes per donor and stored at -80°C. Without any T cell sorting, total RNA was extracted from whole blood using the PAXgene blood miRNA kit on an automated QIAcube. Deep TCRalpha and TCRbeta repertoire profiling with unique molecular barcoding was performed on peripheral blood of monozygotic twin pairs concordant or discordant for inflammatory bowel disease. Smoking habits were recorded for all twin pairs, and individuals were classified as current, former or never smokers. The sequence joins TRBV10-1 to TRBJ2-7; the TRBD1 assignment by TCRdb is unverifiable without DNA. The sequenced sample consisted of blood. This sequence originates from a human donor with ulcerative colitis or Crohn's disease, or a healthy co-twin of an affected twin (not recorded which). The CDR3 has the sequence CASSESQQVSHEQYF.